Sequencing of this TCR beta chain was carried out in a study of neurological immune-mediated disorders. Specified time point: longitudinal time-point 2. Source material was 2 million unsorted PBMCs, stored at -80 °C in RNAlater. The sample holds many counts of this clonotype. The cDNA was generated by 5'RACE with 10-nucleotide random UMIs. Every sequencing run drew on 15-18 subjects and yielded over 160 million TCR-beta sequences. TCRdb passed the 5' RACE reads through MiXCR, listing each CDR3 protein once. This sample yields fewer than 40,000 distinct CDR3 sequences, of which about 13% are seen a single time; 2% to 2.5% belongs to the top ten. CDR3 length: 14 amino acids. Germline CDR1 SGHTA, CDR2 FQGNSA. The V and J ends lost 0 bases and 6 bases, in that order; junction bases with no gene match: 2.

This TCR was recovered from a woman between 40 and 55 years old in good health. This sequence joins TRBV7-2 and TRBJ2-1; 7 bases are a match to TRBD2. Sequences were obtained from PBMCs. CDR3 nucleotide sequence: TGTGCCAGCAGCTTAGCACTAGCGAGCAATGAGCAGTTCTTC. This encodes CASSLALASNEQFF. The whole variable domain, filled in from reference TRBV7-2 and TRBJ2-1, reads GAGVSQSPSNKVTEKGKDVELRCDPISGHTALYWYRQSLGQGLEFLIYFQGNSAPDKSGLPSDRFSAERTGGSVSTLTIQRTQQEDSAVYLCASSLALASNEQFFGPGTRLTVL.